Listed below are T cell receptor beta chains from one sample, sequenced in a study of STAT5B mutations in CD4+ large granular lymphocyte leukemia. Here immunoSEQ multiplex PCR was the method, and the copy in TCRdb shows in-frame clones only, minus some. The top ten clones hold 2.4% of a sample with about 3,600 clones, over 75% of them seen once. What was sequenced was CD4+ T cells from blood buffy coats. These receptors came from a human donor in good health. The CDR3 runs from the conserved cysteine through the conserved F or W. The D gene is left open where the match is weak. For some rows the clone size is stated as once, few or many, or as a class when expanded; others skip it.

V,J,D,size,DNA,CDR3
TRBV6-5,TRBJ2-1,TRBD2,-,TGTGCCAGCACCGACGGGACTAGCGGAAACAATGAGCAGTTCTTC,CASTDGTSGNNEQFF
TRBV2,TRBJ2-7,TRBD1,-,TGTGCCAGCAGTCCGGGACAGGGTTCCGACGAGCAGTACTTC,CASSPGQGSDEQYF
TRBV4-1,TRBJ1-1,-,-,TGCGCCAGCAGCCAAGTAGGAAACACTGAAGCTTTCTTT,CASSQVGNTEAFF
TRBV9,TRBJ2-7,-,-,TGTGCCAGCAGCCCCGAGGGGAAAGGGATCCACGAGCAGTACTTC,CASSPEGKGIHEQYF
TRBV4-1,TRBJ1-2,-,-,TGCGCCAGCAGCCAAGTCGTTGGAGAAGGAGATGGCTGCACCTTC,CASSQVVGEGDGCTF
TRBV10-2,TRBJ2-5,-,-,TGCGCCAGCAGTGGAGGGACCGCCGCCCAAGAGACCCAGTACTTC,CASSGGTAAQETQYF
TRBV18,TRBJ2-7,-,-,TGTGCCAGCTCACCCCCGGATGGGGGAGGATACGAGCAGTACTTC,CASSPPDGGGYEQYF
TRBV28,TRBJ2-1,-,-,TGTGCCAGCAGTTTTTTTACGACCTACAATGAGCAGTTCTTC,CASSFFTTYNEQFF
TRBV7-9,TRBJ2-1,-,-,TGTGCCAGCAGCTTCAGGGCCCATGAGCAGTTCTTC,CASSFRAHEQFF
TRBV9,TRBJ1-2,TRBD1,-,TGTGCCAGCACCCCGGGGGGACAGGGGTTGGATGGCTACACCTTC,CASTPGGQGLDGYTF
TRBV19,TRBJ2-1,TRBD2,-,TGTGCCAGTAGTATATCGTCTAGCGGACACAATGAGCAGTTCTTC,CASSISSSGHNEQFF
TRBV14,TRBJ1-4,-,-,TGTGCCAGCAGCCAAGATCTCCCGAAGATCAATGAAAAACTGTTTTTT,CASSQDLPKINEKLFF
TRBV6-1,TRBJ1-1,-,-,TGTGCCAGCAGCAGAGACGAGGCGCCTTCTGAAGCTTTCTTT,CASSRDEAPSEAFF
TRBV7-6,TRBJ2-7,-,-,TGTGCCAGCAGCTTAGCGACGGGGTCAATCTACGAGCAGTACTTC,CASSLATGSIYEQYF
TRBV6-1,TRBJ2-7,TRBD1,-,TGTGCCAGCAGTGAAGGGGACAGCTCCTACGAGCAGTACTTC,CASSEGDSSYEQYF
TRBV19,TRBJ2-1,TRBD2,-,TGTGCCAGTAGTATAAGCGGGAGCTCCTACAATGAGCAGTTCTTC,CASSISGSSYNEQFF
TRBV29-1,TRBJ2-2,-,-,TGCAGCGTTGACACCAACACCGGGGAGCTGTTTTTT,CSVDTNTGELFF
TRBV7-9,TRBJ2-5,-,-,TGTGCCAGCAGCTTGAAAGAGACCCAGTACTTC,CASSLKETQYF
TRBV14,TRBJ2-7,TRBD1,-,TGTGCCAGCAGCCAAGAGCAGGGGGCCACCTACGAGCAGTACTTC,CASSQEQGATYEQYF
TRBV28,TRBJ1-1,-,few,TGTGCCAGCAGTTTCATCGCGTTCAACACTGAAGCTTTCTTT,CASSFIAFNTEAFF
TRBV15,TRBJ2-2,TRBD2,once,TGTGCCACCAGCAGAGATCCTCTCGGACTAGCGGGAGGGCCGACCGGGGAGCTGTTTTTT,CATSRDPLGLAGGPTGELFF
TRBV29-1,TRBJ1-2,TRBD1,few,TGCAGCGCTGTTGGACAGGACGGCTACACCTTC,CSAVGQDGYTF
TRBV30,TRBJ2-3,-,-,TGTGCCTGGAACCAGGTGGGGATCGCAGATACGCAGTATTTT,CAWNQVGIADTQYF
TRBV27,TRBJ1-5,-,-,TGTGCCAGCAGTCGCCCCAATCAGCCCCAGCATTTT,CASSRPNQPQHF
TRBV7-9,TRBJ2-1,-,-,TGTGCCAGCAAGGCTGGTAATGAGCAGTTCTTC,CASKAGNEQFF
TRBV2,TRBJ2-7,TRBD1,-,TGTGCCAGTAGTTTCGGGACAGGGGTCTACGAGCAGTACTTC,CASSFGTGVYEQYF
TRBV28,TRBJ2-2,-,-,TGTGCCAGCCAGCCTGGGGGCCTGCGAAACACCGGGGAGCTGTTTTTT,CASQPGGLRNTGELFF
TRBV9,TRBJ2-1,-,-,TGTGCCAGCAGTCACTATGGTAATGAGCAGTTCTTC,CASSHYGNEQFF
TRBV6-6,TRBJ2-1,TRBD2,-,TGTGCCAGCTGGGGGGGTGGGGATGAGCAGTTCTTC,CASWGGGDEQFF